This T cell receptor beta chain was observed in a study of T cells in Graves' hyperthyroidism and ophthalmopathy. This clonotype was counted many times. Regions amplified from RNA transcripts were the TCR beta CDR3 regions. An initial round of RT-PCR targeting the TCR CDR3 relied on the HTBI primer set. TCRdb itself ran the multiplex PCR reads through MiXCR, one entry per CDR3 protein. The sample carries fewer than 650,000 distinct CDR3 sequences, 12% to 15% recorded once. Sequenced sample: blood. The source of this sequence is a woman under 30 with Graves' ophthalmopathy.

The CDR3 protein is CASSSSSGRMSEQFF. CDR3 nucleotide sequence: TGTGCCAGCAGCTCCTCTAGCGGGAGGATGTCTGAGCAGTTCTTC. The rearrangement uses TRBV7-3 and TRBJ2-1, with TRBD2 identical over 11 bases. The CDR3 is made up of 15 amino acids. Germline CDR1 SGHTA, CDR2 FQGTGA. Trimming removed 4 bases from V and 9 bases from J; junction bases left unmatched: 8.